The present T cell receptor (beta chain) was sequenced within a study of blood T cell repertoires in COVID-19. About the research overall: Both acute and convalescent COVID-19 samples were obtained from the United States, Italy and Spain.

V dropped 6 bases and J dropped 7 bases, with 15 bases sitting between them. The CDR3 extends over 12 amino acids. The germline V gene has CDR1 SQVTM and CDR2 ANQGSEA. This clone was detected once. As processed by the authors: Reference gene primers were amplified, and this amplification served to estimate nucleated cell counts. Data came from immunoSEQ multiplex PCR; TCRdb stores just in-frame clones and leaves some out. The V and J calls and the clone size are those of that table, but D and trimming were determined from the DNA. This sample has roughly 100,000 clones, with around 73% found just once.

Input material: peripheral blood. The source is a man in his 60s with active or convalescent COVID-19. The V gene is TRBV29-1, the J gene TRBJ1-2; a possible D gene is TRBD1 (5 bases). CDR3: CSVAQGDGGYTF. As DNA, the CDR3 is TGCAGCGTCGCCCAGGGTGATGGTGGCTACACCTTC.